A single sample gave rise to the 15 T cell receptor beta chains below, sequenced in a study of long-term antiretroviral therapy in people with HIV. Running of the v3.0 immunoSEQ assay took place at survey level. Only in-frame clones appear in the TCRdb table, and some are missing; sequencing was by immunoSEQ multiplex PCR. The table records approximately 29,000 clones, roughly 90% of them present only once. The specimen comprised unsorted PBMCs, sampled 0.5 years after starting antiretroviral therapy. Every receptor here comes from a young woman with HIV.

Written as DNA, the CDR3 is TGTGCCAGCAGCGTAGTAAGGAACACCGGGGAGCTGTTTTTT. This encodes CASSVVRNTGELFF. The genes are TRBV9 and TRBJ2-2, with no clear D. Per the germline V gene, CDR1 is SGDLS and CDR2 is YYNGEE. Trimming cost V 0 bases and J 1 base, with 4 bases left between them. The CDR3 runs to 14 residues.

This chain links TRBV9 with TRBJ2-7, with 7 nucleotides matching TRBD1. CDR3 length equals 14 residues. Germline V gene lookup returns CDR1 SGDLS and CDR2 YYNGEE. The V gene end was trimmed by 0 bases and the J gene end by 3 bases; junction bases not matched to a gene: 3. This CDR3 reads CASSVAGGNYEQYF. DNA for the CDR3: TGTGCCAGCAGCGTAGCAGGGGGTAACTACGAGCAGTACTTC.

The gene calls are TRBV11-2 and TRBJ2-7; maybe TRBD2 (6 bases). CDR3 length: 13 amino acids. Trimming pared 5 bases from V and 0 bases from J, leaving 8 bases between. Germline V gene lookup returns CDR1 SGHAT and CDR2 FQNNGV. In nucleotides, the CDR3 is TGTGCCAGCAGCGCCGGGGGCTCCTACGAGCAGTACTTC. It encodes CASSAGGSYEQYF.

J is TRBJ2-3 and V is TRBV5-1; D not resolved. Trimming stripped 5 bases from V and 2 bases from J, with 15 bases between. In germline, CDR1 is SGHRS, CDR2 YFSETQ. The CDR3 totals 15 residues. In nucleotides, the CDR3 is TGCGCCAGCAGTCTAGTCGCCAGCACCACAGATACGCAGTATTTT. Protein: CASSLVASTTDTQYF.

The chain couples TRBV27 to TRBJ2-7; TRBD1 matches at 7 bases. The CDR3 covers 18 residues. CDR1 MNHEY and CDR2 SMNVEV come from the germline V gene (reference sequence). V trimming: 11 bases; J trimming: 4 bases; junction bases outside the gene matches: 26. The CDR3 sequence is CADQGGRVSPRTPYEQYF. In DNA form, the CDR3 reads TGTGCCGACCAAGGGGGCAGGGTCTCACCGCGCACCCCATACGAGCAGTACTTC.

This chain joins TRBV4-3 and TRBJ2-6, with D possibly matching TRBD2 (6 bases). From germline, CDR1 is LGHNA and CDR2 YSLEER. This CDR3 has 16 amino acids. The V end lost 3 bases, the J end lost 4 bases, and 13 bases lay between the germline ends. CDR3 sequence reads: CASSHGGAGGANVLTF. In DNA form, the CDR3 reads TGCGCCAGCAGCCATGGAGGGGCGGGGGGGGCCAACGTCCTGACTTTC.

The J gene is TRBJ2-1, the V gene TRBV5-4; D not certain. The CDR3 spans 13 residues. Trimming took 0 bases from V and 8 from J, leaving 9 bases between them. Germline-derived CDR1 and CDR2 are SGHNT and YYREEE (reference sequence). The CDR3 protein is CASSLGPTDEQFF. The CDR3 nucleotides are TGTGCCAGCAGCTTGGGCCCCACAGATGAGCAGTTCTTC.

The sample holds one count of this clone. The chain uses TRBV28 and TRBJ2-7; no firm D call. Germline V gene data show CDR1 as MDHEN and CDR2 as SYDVKM. V lost 3 bases and J 5 bases, leaving 14 bases between the germline ends. The CDR3 is made up of 14 amino acids. As DNA, the CDR3 is TGTGCCAGCAGTTTGGTACAGCTATCCCACGAGCAGTACTTC. Translated, it gives CASSLVQLSHEQYF.

The V call is TRBV4-1, the J call TRBJ1-4; no definite D call. The V end was cut by 1 base, the J end by 7 bases, with 13 bases between. CDR3 length: 15 amino acids. Germline loops: CDR1 MGHRA, CDR2 YSYEKL. For the CDR3, the DNA is TGCGCCAGCAGCCAAGTCCCCGGGTATAGTGAAAAACTGTTTTTT. Its protein product is CASSQVPGYSEKLFF.

The chain couples TRBV4-3 to TRBJ1-1, with D possibly TRBD1 on 6 matching bases. CDR3 size: 14 residues. Germline CDR1 and CDR2: LGHNA and YSLEER. Trimming left V 5 bases short and J 1 base short, with 11 bases between. CDR3 region: CASSATGRNTEAFF. CDR3 sequence (DNA): TGCGCCAGCAGCGCGACAGGACGGAACACTGAAGCTTTCTTT.

The V call is TRBV19, the J call TRBJ1-1, with 10 bases fitting TRBD1. The V and J ends lost 9 bases and 0 bases, in that order; junction bases with no gene match: 19. CDR1 and CDR2 (germline): LNHDA, SQIVND (reference sequence). The CDR3 has 19 amino acids. The CDR3 is CASNSGQGPLSPMNTEAFF. In DNA form, the CDR3 reads TGTGCCAGCAATTCGGGACAGGGGCCCCTTAGCCCTATGAACACTGAAGCTTTCTTT.

This chain connects TRBV10-3 to TRBJ2-1, with TRBD2 matching 7 bases. The CDR3 has 14 residues. Germline values: CDR1 ENHRY, CDR2 SYGVKD. Trimming removed 2 bases from V and 4 bases from J; junction bases left unmatched: 2. The CDR3 reads CAISEREEYNEQFF. CDR3 DNA: TGTGCCATCAGTGAGCGGGAGGAGTACAATGAGCAGTTCTTC.

V and J are TRBV5-4 and TRBJ2-2; the match to TRBD2 covers 11 bases. The CDR3 has 16 amino acids. V shed 5 bases, J shed 5 bases, and the junction held 8 bases outside the gene matches. Germline V gene data show CDR1 as SGHNT and CDR2 as YYREEE (reference sequence). CDR3 protein: CASSSTSGSKTGELFF. The CDR3 DNA follows: TGTGCCAGCAGTTCAACTAGCGGGAGTAAAACCGGGGAGCTGTTTTTT.

V is TRBV11-2 and J is TRBJ2-7; D remains unclear. This CDR3 contains 13 residues. Germline CDR1 reads SGHAT; CDR2 reads FQNNGV. Trimming cost V 6 bases and J 5 bases, with 14 bases left between them. The CDR3 is CASSLGLRDEQYF. CDR3 DNA: TGTGCCAGCAGTCTAGGGCTACGGGACGAGCAGTACTTC. Combining the CDR3 with reference TRBV11-2 and TRBJ2-7 gives the whole variable domain EAGVAQSPRYKIIEKRQSVAFWCNPISGHATLYWYQQILGQGPKLLIQFQNNGVVDDSQLPKDRFSAERLKGVDSTLKIQPAKLEDSAVYLCASSLGLRDEQYFGPGTRLTVT.

The V and J genes are TRBV6-5 and TRBJ1-1; tentatively, D is TRBD1 (6 bases). V was trimmed by 2 bases and J by 2 bases, leaving 9 bases between them. The CDR3 loop spans 14 amino acids. Germline V lookup: CDR1 MNHEY, CDR2 SVGAGI. CDR3 coding DNA: TGTGCCAGCAGTTACGGCAGGGGAAACACTGAAGCTTTCTTT. Its translation is CASSYGRGNTEAFF.